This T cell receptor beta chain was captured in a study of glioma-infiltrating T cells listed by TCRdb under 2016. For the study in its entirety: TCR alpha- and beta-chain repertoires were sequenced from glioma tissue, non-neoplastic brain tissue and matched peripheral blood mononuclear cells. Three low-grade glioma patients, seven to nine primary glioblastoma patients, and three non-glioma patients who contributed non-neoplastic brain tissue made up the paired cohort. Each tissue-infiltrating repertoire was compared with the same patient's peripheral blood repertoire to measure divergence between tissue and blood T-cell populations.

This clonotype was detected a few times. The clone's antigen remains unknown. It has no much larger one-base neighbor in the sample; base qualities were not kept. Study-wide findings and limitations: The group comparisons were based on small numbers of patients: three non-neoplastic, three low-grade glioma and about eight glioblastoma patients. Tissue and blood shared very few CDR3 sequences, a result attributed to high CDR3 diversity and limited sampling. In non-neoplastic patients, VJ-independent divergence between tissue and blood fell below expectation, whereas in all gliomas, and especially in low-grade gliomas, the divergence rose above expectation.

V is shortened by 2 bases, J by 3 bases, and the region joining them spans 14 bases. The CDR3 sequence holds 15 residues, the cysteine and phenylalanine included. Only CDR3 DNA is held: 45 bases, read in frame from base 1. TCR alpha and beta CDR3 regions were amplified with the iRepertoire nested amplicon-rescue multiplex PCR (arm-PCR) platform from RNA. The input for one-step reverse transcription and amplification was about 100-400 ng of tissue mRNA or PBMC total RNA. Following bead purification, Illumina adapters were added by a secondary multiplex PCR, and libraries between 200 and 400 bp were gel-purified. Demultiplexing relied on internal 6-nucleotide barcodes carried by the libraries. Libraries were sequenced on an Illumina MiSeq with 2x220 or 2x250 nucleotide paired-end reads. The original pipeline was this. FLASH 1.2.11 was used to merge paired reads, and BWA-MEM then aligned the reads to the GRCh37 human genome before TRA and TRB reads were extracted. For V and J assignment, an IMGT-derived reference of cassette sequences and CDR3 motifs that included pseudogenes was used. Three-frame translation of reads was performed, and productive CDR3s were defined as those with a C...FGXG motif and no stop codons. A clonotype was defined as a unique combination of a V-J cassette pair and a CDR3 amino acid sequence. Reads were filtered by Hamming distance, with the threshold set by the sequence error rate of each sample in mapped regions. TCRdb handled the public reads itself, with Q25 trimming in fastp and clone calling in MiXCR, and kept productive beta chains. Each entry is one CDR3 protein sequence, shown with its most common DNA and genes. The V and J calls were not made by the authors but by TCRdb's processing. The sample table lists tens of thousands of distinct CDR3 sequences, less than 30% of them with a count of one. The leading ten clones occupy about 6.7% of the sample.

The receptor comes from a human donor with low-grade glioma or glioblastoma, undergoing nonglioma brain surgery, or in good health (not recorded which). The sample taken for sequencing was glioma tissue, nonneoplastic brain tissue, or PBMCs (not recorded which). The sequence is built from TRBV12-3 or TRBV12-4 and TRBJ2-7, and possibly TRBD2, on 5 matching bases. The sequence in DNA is TGTGCCAGCAGTTTAAATCCCGGACTCATCTACGAGCAGTACTTC. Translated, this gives CASSLNPGLIYEQYF.